This T cell receptor (beta chain) was identified during a study of human T cells and chemical hapten exposure (TCRdb year 2021). Some background on the complete study: For sensitization, 2% DPC in acetone was applied to a roughly 2 cm by roughly 2 cm area of upper inner arm skin. In alopecia patients, the study followed how the peripheral blood TCR repertoire changed in vivo over primary and secondary sensitization to diphenylcyclopropenone (DPC), a hapten. Roughly 30 alopecia patients provided blood for TCR sequencing at one to four time points (pre-sensitization, 2, 6 and 24 weeks). Blood samples were taken from patients before sensitization (week 0) and then at 2, 6 and about 24 weeks after DPC sensitization. Weekly therapeutic DPC doses were additionally applied to the scalp of patients throughout the roughly 25-week study period. Libraries were combined into a pool for sequencing, and differences in TCR yield between samples came mainly from small differences in library volumes within the pool. The patient cohort, mostly female, included alopecia areata with under or over 50% scalp involvement, alopecia totalis and alopecia universalis. Patch testing was performed on the upper back with Finn chambers containing 0.01% DPC, and the patch tests were scored after 6 days according to International Contact Dermatitis Research Group standards.

According to the study, the label for this sample's time point signals: pre-sensitization, week 0. The intended sense of this specimen's treatment or condition label: therapeutic diphenylcyclopropenone sensitization with weekly scalp DPC. At each patch-test visit, blood was drawn before the patch test was applied. Patients were considered eligible if aged 18 to 70, diagnosed with alopecia and deemed suitable for DPC therapy, and patients were excluded if pregnant. Total RNA was extracted from unfractionated whole blood that had been collected in Tempus Blood RNA tubes. This clonotype occurred many times. Which antigen it targets is not known. Base qualities were left out, and no much larger clone turns up one base away. CDR1 SGHNT and CDR2 YENEEA are derived from the germline V gene. The CDR3 contains 13 residues, cysteine and phenylalanine counted. This entry keeps only the CDR3 DNA: 39 bases, framed from base 1. The trim is 5 bases for V and 1 base for J, with a gap of 8 bases between the germline ends.

Overall study results and their limits: Patch test score correlated positively with the number of PT1 expanded TCRs, reaching significance at thresholds 8, 16 and 32 but not at 4. Alopecia, a presumed autoimmune disease, was present in all patients, so the immune response of the patients might differ from that of healthy individuals. Repeated subsampling changed both the strength of the expansion versus patch-test correlation and the threshold at which that correlation became significant. Significantly more large CDR3 similarity clusters were formed by expanded TCRs than by pre-sensitization or healthy control sets, consistent with antigen-driven responses. DPC sensitization did not change how many TCRs were above 1 in 1000 frequency, and no evidence was found of alterations in global repertoire structure.

The library relied on RACE. Sequencing was performed on a NextSeq 500. Library preparation attached unique molecular identifiers to individual cDNA molecules for quantitative, reproducible TCR counting. From each blood RNA sample, both TCR alpha and TCR beta chains were sequenced. From the authors' description of their analysis: A median of roughly 98,000 TCRs per sample was observed, with a range of about 20,000 to 750,000. V, J and CDR3 annotation of the TCR reads was performed with the Decombinator software suite. For PS versus PT1 abundance plots, all samples were subsampled to the same number of TCRs (28,000). Expanded TCRs were defined as absent before sensitization and observed at least eight times at the 2-week time point. TCRdb reanalyzed the raw reads on its own, using fastp at Q25 for trimming and MiXCR for clone calling, and kept in-frame beta chains. Rows are unified per CDR3 protein, each entry keeping the most common DNA and genes. It is TCRdb's table, rather than the study itself, that gives the V and J calls and clone size. The sample table shows around 330,000 distinct CDR3 sequences, and around 5.5% are seen once. Over 6.5% of the sample belongs to the ten largest clones.

The receptor was derived from a woman between 18 and 29 years old with alopecia areata. Some clones in this sample may be carry-over from other donors' samples. This sample comprised whole blood, obtained in connection with sensitization to the hapten diphenylcyclopropenone (DPC). This receptor chain uses TRBV11-3 and TRBJ2-5; TRBD1 is possibly the D segment (6 matching bases). DNA sequence: TGTGCCAGCAGCCAGGGGATCCAAGAGACCCAGTACTTC. It is translated as CASSQGIQETQYF.